Below, 22 T cell receptor beta chains from the same sample are listed, as sequenced in a study of PD-L1 blockade in urothelial cancer. Documented time point: peripheral blood 6 weeks after treatment start. Using immunoSEQ multiplex PCR, the repertoire was profiled, and TCRdb retains in-frame clones only, with some absent. Of over 70,000 clones in the sample, approximately 87% were seen once. The material was PBMCs, obtained around atezolizumab (anti-PD-L1) treatment. The receptors come from a man aged 70-80 years with urothelial cancer.

The CDR3 DNA reads as TGTGCCAGCAGCGGGGGGGGCGAGGACATTCAGTACTTC. It translates to CASSGGGEDIQYF. The J gene is TRBJ2-4, the V gene TRBV11-2; maybe TRBD2 (7 bases). The germline V gene encodes CDR1 SGHAT and CDR2 FQNNGV. The V gene lost 5 bases and the J gene lost 8 bases, with 13 bases spanning the gap. This CDR3 region has 13 residues.

Only a few counts were recorded for this clone. The gene calls are TRBV30 and TRBJ1-3; D remains unclear. V gave up 0 bases and J gave up 2 bases, with 8 bases separating them. The CDR3 runs 14 residues. Germline assignment: CDR1 GTSNPN and CDR2 SVGIG (reference sequence). CDR3 sequence reads: CAWSVVAAGNTIYF. In nucleotides, the CDR3 is TGTGCCTGGAGTGTAGTAGCCGCTGGAAACACCATATATTTT. The full variable domain, its missing parts supplied by reference TRBV30 and TRBJ1-3, is SQTIHQWPATLVQPVGSPLSLECTVEGTSNPNLYWYRQAAGRGLQLLFYSVGIGQISSEVPQNLSASRPQDRQFILSSKKLLLSDSGFYLCAWSVVAAGNTIYFGEGSWLTVV.

CDR3 loop: CASSFKRTGSGYTF. CDR3 nucleotides: TGTGCCAGCAGTTTTAAGAGGACAGGGAGTGGCTACACCTTC. The chain combines TRBV27 with TRBJ1-2, with 8 bases fitting TRBD1. This CDR3 contains 14 residues. With V trimmed by 3 bases and J by 7 bases, 7 bases remained unmatched. Per germline, CDR1 MNHEY and CDR2 SMNVEV (reference sequence).

This clone was counted only a few times. This chain joins TRBV11-3 and TRBJ2-7, with a possible D match to TRBD1 (6 bases). The CDR3 length is 13 residues. Deletions cut 6 bases from V and 6 bases from J, with 15 bases between. Germline values: CDR1 SGHNT, CDR2 YENEEA. The CDR3 DNA follows: TGTGCCAGCAGGCCCAGGTTGGGGGCCGAGCAGTACTTC. Protein sequence: CASRPRLGAEQYF.

The V gene is TRBV27, the J gene TRBJ2-7; the D is unclear. Germline V CDR1 and CDR2: MNHEY, SMNVEV (reference sequence). The CDR3 has 14 amino acids. The V gene lost 4 bases and the J gene lost 0 bases, with 10 bases spanning the gap. CDR3 amino acids: CASSSTLSSYEQYF. CDR3 in DNA: TGTGCCAGCAGTTCAACACTATCCTCCTACGAGCAGTACTTC.

V usage is TRBV6-1 and J usage is TRBJ2-5, with 7 bases lining up with TRBD2. V shed 5 bases and J 5 bases; nucleotides not matched to a gene: 5. Per the germline V gene, CDR1 is MNHNS and CDR2 is SASEGT. The CDR3 consists of 13 residues. CDR3: CASSSSGTETQYF. The DNA of the CDR3 is TGTGCCAGCAGTTCCAGCGGGACGGAGACCCAGTACTTC.

This chain connects TRBV5-1 to TRBJ2-1; TRBD2 is a possible D gene (6 bases). CDR3 length equals 14 residues. Per the germline V gene, CDR1 is SGHRS and CDR2 is YFSETQ. The V and J ends lost 7 bases and 2 bases respectively, with 13 bases between them. CDR3 sequence reads: CASGTSGTYNEQFF. DNA for the CDR3: TGCGCCAGCGGGACTTCGGGGACCTACAATGAGCAGTTCTTC.

This clone has a single count. DNA for the CDR3: TGTGCCAGCAGCCTCATAGCGGGAAGCACAGATACGCAGTATTTT. Its translation is CASSLIAGSTDTQYF. The V gene is TRBV9, the J gene TRBJ2-3; 8 bases match TRBD2. The CDR3 contains 15 residues. CDR1 is SGDLS, CDR2 YYNGEE, per germline. V shed 4 bases, J shed 0 bases, and the junction held 4 bases outside the gene matches.

The gene calls are TRBV6-5 and TRBJ2-4; a possible D gene is TRBD2 (5 bases). The CDR3 is made up of 15 amino acids. Per the germline V gene, CDR1 is MNHEY and CDR2 is SVGAGI. Deletions cut 1 base from V and 0 bases from J, with 7 bases between. CDR3 sequence reads: CASSYFRGAKNIQYF. The CDR3 DNA is TGTGCCAGCAGTTACTTCCGGGGAGCCAAAAACATTCAGTACTTC.

Only a few counts were recorded for this clone. The chain carries TRBV28 and TRBJ2-1, with TRBD1 as a possible D gene (6 bases). The CDR3 is 12 amino acids. V was pared by 8 bases and J by 5 bases, with 10 bases between. Germline assignment: CDR1 MDHEN and CDR2 SYDVKM. CDR3 sequence: CASSQGHNEQFF. CDR3 nucleotide sequence: TGTGCCAGCTCACAGGGTCACAATGAGCAGTTCTTC. The full variable domain, with the rest looked up from reference TRBV28 and TRBJ2-1, is DVKVTQSSRYLVKRTGEKVFLECVQDMDHENMFWYRQDPGLGLRLIYFSYDVKMKEKGDIPEGYSVSREKKERFSLILESASTNQTSMYLCASSQGHNEQFFGPGTRLTVL.

The V and J genes are TRBV2 and TRBJ2-3; TRBD2 might be the D (6 bases). The CDR3 has 15 residues. Germline lookup yields CDR1 SNHLY and CDR2 FYNNEI. Trimming stripped 1 base from V and 3 bases from J, with 11 bases between. In DNA form, the CDR3 reads TGTGCCAGCAGTGAAGAGGCGGGGAAAACAGATACGCAGTATTTT. Amino acid sequence: CASSEEAGKTDTQYF. The full variable domain, completed using reference TRBV2 and TRBJ2-3, is EPEVTQTPSHQVTQMGQEVILRCVPISNHLYFYWYRQILGQKVEFLVSFYNNEISEKSEIFDDQFSVERPDGSNFTLKIRSTKLEDSAMYFCASSEEAGKTDTQYFGPGTRLTVL.

V usage is TRBV5-1 and J usage is TRBJ2-7; 11 bases align to TRBD1. J was trimmed by 3 bases and V by 3 bases; bases with no gene match: 5. Germline CDR1 reads SGHRS; CDR2 reads YFSETQ. This CDR3 has 15 amino acids. CDR3 in DNA: TGCGCCAGCAGCTGGTCGGACAGGGGGCACTACGAGCAGTACTTC. This encodes CASSWSDRGHYEQYF.

This clone was seen a handful of times. The gene calls are TRBV7-8 and TRBJ2-3; 14 nucleotides agree with TRBD2. The ends lost 0 bases at V and 5 bases at J; junction bases unmatched: 7. The CDR3 runs to 18 residues. Germline V CDR1 and CDR2: SGHVS, FQNEAQ. CDR3 in amino acids: CASSLARTSGRSRDTQYF. In DNA form, the CDR3 reads TGTGCCAGCAGCTTAGCGAGGACTAGCGGGAGGTCCCGAGATACGCAGTATTTT.

The chain recombines TRBV6-1 with TRBJ2-4, with TRBD2 identical over 7 bases. J lost 8 bases, V lost 6 bases, and 4 bases had no gene match. Germline V lookup: CDR1 MNHNS, CDR2 SASEGT. There are 12 residues in the CDR3. CDR3 nucleotides: TGTGCCAGCAGGCCTCGGGGGGACATTCAGTACTTC. Protein sequence: CASRPRGDIQYF.

The chain employs TRBV10-3 and TRBJ2-4, with TRBD1 matching 12 bases. Per germline, CDR1 ENHRY and CDR2 SYGVKD. Trimming cost V 5 bases and J 6 bases; bases outside gene matches: 8. This CDR3 has 16 amino acids. CDR3 protein: CAISTGTGGGGNIQYF. CDR3 sequence (DNA): TGTGCCATCAGTACCGGGACAGGGGGCGGTGGAAACATTCAGTACTTC.

CDR3 residues: CASSPTGYEAFF. In DNA form, the CDR3 reads TGTGCCAGCAGCCCAACGGGGTATGAAGCTTTCTTT. The gene calls are TRBV7-4 and TRBJ1-1; no definite D call. This CDR3 is 12 amino acids long. The V end lost 5 bases, the J end lost 7 bases, and 11 bases lay between the germline ends. Germline V gene data show CDR1 as SGHVT and CDR2 as SQSDAQ.

The chain uses TRBV10-1 and TRBJ2-1, with TRBD2 as a possible D gene (6 bases). The CDR3 runs to 16 residues. Germline V CDR1 and CDR2: WNHNN, SYGVQD (reference sequence). V lost 4 bases and J 8 bases, leaving 21 bases between the germline ends. The CDR3 here is CASSARERLGSDEQFF. In nucleotides, the CDR3 is TGCGCCAGCAGTGCCCGCGAGAGACTAGGAAGCGATGAGCAGTTCTTC.

The chain joins TRBV2 to TRBJ1-2; TRBD1 matches at 10 bases. The length of the CDR3 is 15 residues. V shed 4 bases and J 4 bases; nucleotides not matched to a gene: 6. The germline CDR1 and CDR2 sequences are SNHLY and FYNNEI. The CDR3 loop reads CASSGSGTGAYGYTF. CDR3 coding DNA: TGTGCCAGCAGTGGCTCAGGGACAGGGGCCTATGGCTACACCTTC.

The chain joins TRBV2 to TRBJ2-3, with D possibly matching TRBD2 (5 bases). CDR1 is SNHLY and CDR2 is FYNNEI in the germline V gene. The CDR3 spans 14 residues. V was cut by 7 bases and J by 2 bases, with 13 bases left in between. The CDR3 loop is CASNLARYTDTQYF. The CDR3 DNA reads as TGTGCCAGCAACCTAGCCAGGTACACAGATACGCAGTATTTT.

The chain links TRBV25-1 to TRBJ2-5, with 9 bases fitting TRBD2. From germline, CDR1 is MGHDK and CDR2 SYGVNS. The ends lost 2 bases at V and 5 bases at J; junction bases unmatched: 9. There are 16 residues in the CDR3. The CDR3 region is CASSEEGLAGRETQYF. CDR3 in DNA: TGTGCCAGCAGTGAAGAGGGTCTAGCGGGGAGGGAGACCCAGTACTTC.

The chain joins TRBV7-2 to TRBJ1-3; no clear D. Per germline, CDR1 SGHTA and CDR2 FQGNSA. The CDR3 sequence is 14 residues long. V lost 0 bases, J lost 8 bases, and 11 bases lay in between. Written as DNA, the CDR3 is TGTGCCAGCAGCTTAGCGTCCGGGTTGGACACCATATATTTT. Protein sequence: CASSLASGLDTIYF.

J is TRBJ2-4 and V is TRBV10-2; TRBD2 aligns across 13 bases. Germline V gene data show CDR1 as WSHSY and CDR2 as SAAADI. V lost 7 bases and J lost 9; bases outside the gene matches: 15. This CDR3 region has 17 residues. The CDR3 nucleotides are TGCGCCAGCACCCTAGGGGGAACTAGCGGGGGGGTTAGCATTCAGTACTTC. Its protein product is CASTLGGTSGGVSIQYF.